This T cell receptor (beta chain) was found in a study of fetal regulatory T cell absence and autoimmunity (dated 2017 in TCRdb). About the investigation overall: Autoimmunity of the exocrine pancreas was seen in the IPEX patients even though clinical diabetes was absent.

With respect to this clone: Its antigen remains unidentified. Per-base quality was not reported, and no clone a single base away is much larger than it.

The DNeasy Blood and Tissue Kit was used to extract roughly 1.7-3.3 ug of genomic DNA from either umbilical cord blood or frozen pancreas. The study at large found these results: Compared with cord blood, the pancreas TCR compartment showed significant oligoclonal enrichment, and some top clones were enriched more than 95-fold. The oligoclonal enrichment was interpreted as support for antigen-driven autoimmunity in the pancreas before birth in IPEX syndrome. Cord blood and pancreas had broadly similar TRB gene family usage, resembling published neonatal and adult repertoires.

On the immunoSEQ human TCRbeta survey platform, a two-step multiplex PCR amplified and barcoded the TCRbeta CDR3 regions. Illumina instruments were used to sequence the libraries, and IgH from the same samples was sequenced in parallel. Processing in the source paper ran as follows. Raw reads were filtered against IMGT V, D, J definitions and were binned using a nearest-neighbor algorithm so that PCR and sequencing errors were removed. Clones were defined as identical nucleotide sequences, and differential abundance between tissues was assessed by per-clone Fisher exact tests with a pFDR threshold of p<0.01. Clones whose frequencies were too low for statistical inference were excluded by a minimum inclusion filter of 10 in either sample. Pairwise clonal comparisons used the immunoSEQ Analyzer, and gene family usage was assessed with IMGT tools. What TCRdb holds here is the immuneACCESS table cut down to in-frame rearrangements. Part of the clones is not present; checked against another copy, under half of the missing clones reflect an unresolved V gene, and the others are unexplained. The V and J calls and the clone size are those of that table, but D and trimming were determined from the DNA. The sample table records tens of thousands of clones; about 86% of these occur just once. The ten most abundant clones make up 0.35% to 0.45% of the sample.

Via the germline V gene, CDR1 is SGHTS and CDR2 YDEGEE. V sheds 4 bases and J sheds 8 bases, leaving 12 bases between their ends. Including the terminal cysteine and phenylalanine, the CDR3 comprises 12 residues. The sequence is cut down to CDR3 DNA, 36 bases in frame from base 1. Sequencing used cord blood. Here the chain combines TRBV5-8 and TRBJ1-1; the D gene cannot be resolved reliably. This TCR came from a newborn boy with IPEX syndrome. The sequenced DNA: TGTGCCAGCAGCCGCACAGAAGTGGAAGCTTTCTTT. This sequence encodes CASSRTEVEAFF.